The 14 T cell receptor beta chains below all came from one sample that was sequenced in a study of CD8+CD57+ T cells in acquired aplastic anemia (dated by TCRdb to 2016 to 2019). The sequencer was an Illumina HiSeq 2000. Genomic DNA served as template for TCR beta VDJ combination and CDR3 sequence profiling. The public reads were run again by TCRdb, first through fastp at Q25 and then through MiXCR, and only productive beta chains were kept. Each CDR3 protein appears once, grouped with its most common genes and DNA. The sample contains about 160,000 distinct CDR3 sequences, roughly two thirds of them found a single time. Clones ranked in the top ten supply around 45% of the sample. Flow cytometry had shown CD8+CD57+ cell expansion in the patients selected for sequencing. What was sequenced was sorted CD4+, CD8+, or CD8+CD57+ T cells (not recorded which) from PBMCs. These TCRs come from a human donor with aplastic anemia.

This rearrangement joins TRBV29-1 to TRBJ1-3, with D unclear. The V gene lost 8 bases and the J gene lost 0 bases, with 8 bases spanning the gap. The CDR3 runs to 12 residues. Germline assignment: CDR1 SQVTM and CDR2 ANQGSEA. The CDR3 protein is CSYSHSGNTIYF. CDR3 DNA: TGCAGCTACAGCCACTCTGGAAACACCATATATTTT.

Many counts were recorded for this clonotype. This chain links TRBV19 with TRBJ2-7; perhaps TRBD1 as D (6 bases). CDR1 LNHDA and CDR2 SQIVND come from the germline V gene (reference sequence). V lost 7 bases and J lost 3, with 16 bases in between. This CDR3 has 14 residues. CDR3 coding DNA: TGTGCCAGTAATAGGGGGTGGGGCTTCTACGAGCAGTACTTC. Protein product: CASNRGWGFYEQYF.

With regard to this clonotype: One end of the junction varies from germline; a read error may be responsible. This chain connects TRBV7-3 to TRBJ1-1; D may be TRBD1 (5 bases). The CDR3 is 16 residues long. From germline, CDR1 is SGHTA and CDR2 FQGTGA. The CDR3 is CATSRGIGGENTEAFF. Here the CDR3 DNA reads TGTGCCACCAGCAGAGGGATCGGGGGGGAGAACACTGAAGCTTTCTTT.

The CDR3 here is CASSIKTSGAQRYF. The CDR3 DNA follows: TGTGCCAGTAGTATTAAGACTAGCGGGGCCCAACGGTACTTC. The genes are TRBV19 and TRBJ2-7; 11 bases are shared with TRBD2. V dropped 3 bases and J dropped 12; count of bases not matched to a gene: 10. Looked up from germline, CDR1 is LNHDA and CDR2 is SQIVND (reference sequence). The CDR3 contains 14 residues.

This sequence joins TRBV25-1 and TRBJ2-3; D not certain. The germline V gene has CDR1 MGHDK and CDR2 SYGVNS. The CDR3 covers 13 residues. Trimming removed 2 bases from V and 0 bases from J, with 3 bases in between. CDR3 loop: CASSEPSTDTQYF. The CDR3 DNA sequence: TGTGCCAGCAGTGAACCTAGCACAGATACGCAGTATTTT.

This clonotype has only a few counts. This sequence joins TRBV10-3 and TRBJ2-1; 8 bases map to TRBD1. V lost 8 bases, J lost 8 bases, and 8 bases stayed unmatched. Germline V gene data show CDR1 as ENHRY and CDR2 as SYGVKD. The CDR3 runs 13 residues. CDR3 DNA sequence: TGTGCCATCGGAAGTACAGGGGGTGATGAGCAGTTCTTC. Amino acid sequence: CAIGSTGGDEQFF.

The rearrangement joins TRBV5-1 to TRBJ2-7, with D maybe TRBD2 (5 bases). Germline CDR1 and CDR2: SGHRS and YFSETQ. This CDR3 has 15 residues. V was pared by 4 bases and J by 3 bases, with 17 bases between. The CDR3 DNA sequence: TGCGCCAGCAGCCTCCGGCTAGCTAACATCTACGAGCAGTACTTC. Amino acid sequence: CASSLRLANIYEQYF.

The chain employs TRBV15 and TRBJ2-7; the match to TRBD1 covers 7 bases. The germline V gene encodes CDR1 LNHNV and CDR2 YYDKDF (reference sequence). This CDR3 contains 14 residues. Unmatched junction bases numbered 4, after V lost 3 bases and J lost 2 bases. In nucleotides, the CDR3 is TGTGCCACCAGCAGGCAACAGGGGCCCTACGAGCAGTACTTC. Protein sequence: CATSRQQGPYEQYF.

The rearrangement uses TRBV10-3 and TRBJ1-4; the match to TRBD1 covers 8 bases. The CDR3 has 14 residues. V lost 6 bases and J lost 7; bases outside the gene matches: 7. CDR1 ENHRY and CDR2 SYGVKD come from the germline V gene. CDR3 amino acids: CAIRTGAESEKLFF. The CDR3 DNA follows: TGTGCCATCAGGACAGGGGCTGAAAGTGAAAAACTGTTTTTT.

With respect to this clonotype: One junction end does not reproduce the germline sequence, and a read error may be involved. V gene TRBV5-4 combines with J gene TRBJ2-5; 9 bases match TRBD1. The CDR3 spans 16 residues. CDR1 is SGHNT and CDR2 is YYREEE in the germline V gene (reference sequence). DNA of the CDR3: TGTGCCAGCAGCTTCGGACAGGGGCGATACCAAGAGGCCCAGTACTTC. Residues: CASSFGQGRYQEAQYF.

This clonotype was detected only a few times. The chain uses TRBV12-3 or TRBV12-4 and TRBJ1-2; the D gene is possibly TRBD1 (6 bases). This CDR3 contains 16 residues. Trimming cost V 6 bases and J 0 bases, with 17 bases left between them. CDR3 in amino acids: CASSLAGQPTNYGYTF. For the CDR3, the DNA is TGTGCCAGCAGCTTGGCAGGACAGCCTACTAACTATGGCTACACCTTC.

This clonotype was seen only a few times. The V gene is TRBV7-2, the J gene TRBJ1-3; D unresolved. Per germline, CDR1 SGHTA and CDR2 FQGNSA. V lost 0 bases and J lost 0, with 12 bases in between. There are 17 residues in the CDR3. The CDR3 is CASSLARSLFSGNTIYF. The CDR3 DNA follows: TGTGCCAGCAGCTTAGCGCGCAGCTTATTCTCTGGAAACACCATATATTTT.

V is TRBV29-1 and J is TRBJ1-1; D perhaps matches TRBD1 (6 bases). The V and J ends lost 7 bases and 0 bases respectively, with 12 bases between them. CDR3 length: 13 residues. Germline CDR1 and CDR2: SQVTM and ANQGSEA. The CDR3 nucleotides read TGCAGCGGGGGCGGACAGTTGAACACTGAAGCTTTCTTT. It encodes CSGGGQLNTEAFF.

This clonotype occurred a few times. This sequence joins TRBV20-1 and TRBJ2-7; unclear D gene. The CDR3 spans 11 residues. Germline CDR1 reads DFQATT; CDR2 reads SNEGSKA (reference sequence). V lost 1 base and J lost 7, with 8 bases in between. The DNA for the CDR3 is TGCAGTGCTAGAGCTGGGTATGAGCAGTACTTC. Protein product: CSARAGYEQYF.